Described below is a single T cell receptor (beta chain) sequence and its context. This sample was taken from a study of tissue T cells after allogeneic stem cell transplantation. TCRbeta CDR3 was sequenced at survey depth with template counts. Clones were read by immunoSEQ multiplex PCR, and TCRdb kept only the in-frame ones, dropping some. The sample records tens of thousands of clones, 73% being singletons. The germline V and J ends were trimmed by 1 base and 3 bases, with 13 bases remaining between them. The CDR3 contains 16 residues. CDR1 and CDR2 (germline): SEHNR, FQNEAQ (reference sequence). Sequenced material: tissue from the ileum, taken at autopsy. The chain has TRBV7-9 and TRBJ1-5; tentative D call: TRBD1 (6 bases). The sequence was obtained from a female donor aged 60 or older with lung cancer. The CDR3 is CASSLGRGLNNQPQHF. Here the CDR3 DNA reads TGTGCCAGCAGCTTAGGCAGGGGCCTAAACAATCAGCCCCAGCATTTT.